Following are 22 T cell receptor beta chains from one sample sequenced in a study of patients and donors after allogeneic stem cell transplantation. MiXCR, run by TCRdb on the RT-PCR reads, gives a single entry per CDR3 protein. The sample lists about 160,000 distinct CDR3 sequences, approximately 30% occurring once. The sample consisted of blood, either unsorted or a sorted T cell fraction (not recorded which). The source of these receptors is a human donor who was either an allogeneic HSCT recipient or a stem cell or donor lymphocyte infusion donor (not recorded which). It is not recorded whose cells these are; they may come from a transplant donor.

J is TRBJ2-5 and V is TRBV5-1; the match to TRBD2 covers 8 bases. CDR1 and CDR2 (germline): SGHRS, YFSETQ. This CDR3 region has 15 residues. The V segment lost 0 bases and the J segment 5 bases; nucleotides outside the gene matches: 6. CDR3 nucleotides: TGCGCCAGCAGCTTGGTAGCGGGATGGGGGGAGACCCAGTACTTC. Protein product: CASSLVAGWGETQYF. The variable domain in full, completed from reference TRBV5-1 and TRBJ2-5, reads KAGVTQTPRYLIKTRGQQVTLSCSPISGHRSVSWYQQTPGQGLQFLFEYFSETQRNKGNFPGRFSGRQFSNSRSEMNVSTLELGDSALYLCASSLVAGWGETQYFGPGTRLLVL.

In its sample, this clonotype was seen a few times. The chain is built from TRBV12-3 or TRBV12-4 and TRBJ1-1; weak D call: TRBD1 (6 bases). The CDR3 is made up of 14 amino acids. V dropped 5 bases and J dropped 7 bases, with 17 bases sitting between them. CDR3 loop: CASSRTGRRLEAFF. As DNA, the CDR3 is TGTGCCAGCAGTCGTACAGGGCGGCGCCTTGAAGCTTTCTTT.

V gene TRBV12-3 or TRBV12-4 combines with J gene TRBJ2-7; 10 bases match TRBD2. V trimming: 6 bases; J trimming: 3 bases; junction bases outside the gene matches: 5. CDR3 length: 14 residues. CDR3 DNA sequence: TGTGCCAGCAGAGGGACTAGCGTGTACTACGAGCAGTACTTC. Protein sequence: CASRGTSVYYEQYF.

The rearrangement links TRBV7-3 to TRBJ1-2, with 9 nucleotides matching TRBD1. Trimming cost V 5 bases and J 5 bases; bases outside gene matches: 6. The CDR3 sequence is 14 residues long. Germline lookup yields CDR1 SGHTA and CDR2 FQGTGA. The CDR3 DNA follows: TGTGCCAGCAGCCCGACCGGGACAGGGTATGGCTACACCTTC. It is translated as CASSPTGTGYGYTF.

This clonotype was seen a single time. The chain carries TRBV18 and TRBJ1-1, with D unresolved. V dropped 1 base and J dropped 0 bases, with 6 bases sitting between them. This CDR3 comprises 14 residues. CDR1 KGHSH and CDR2 LQKENI come from the germline V gene. CDR3 DNA: TGTGCCAGCTCACCACAAGTCCTGAACACTGAAGCTTTCTTT. This gives the protein CASSPQVLNTEAFF.

The gene calls are TRBV9 and TRBJ2-3; 8 bases agree with TRBD2. The trim removed 3 bases at V and 5 bases at J, leaving 14 bases unmatched. The germline V gene has CDR1 SGDLS and CDR2 YYNGEE. The length of the CDR3 is 17 residues. Here the CDR3 DNA reads TGTGCCAGCAGCGGATATAGCGGGACCCCCCGGCGAGATACGCAGTATTTT. Residues: CASSGYSGTPRRDTQYF.

The chain employs TRBV5-1 and TRBJ2-3; 7 positions match TRBD2. Losses at the gene ends were 6 bases for V and 0 bases for J; bases not matched to a gene: 7. This CDR3 contains 15 residues. Germline CDR1 and CDR2: SGHRS and YFSETQ. The CDR3 protein is CASTLSGLSTDTQYF. DNA for the CDR3: TGCGCCAGCACCCTTAGCGGGCTAAGCACAGATACGCAGTATTTT. Full variable domain (outside the CDR3, taken from reference TRBV5-1 and TRBJ2-3): KAGVTQTPRYLIKTRGQQVTLSCSPISGHRSVSWYQQTPGQGLQFLFEYFSETQRNKGNFPGRFSGRQFSNSRSEMNVSTLELGDSALYLCASTLSGLSTDTQYFGPGTRLTVL.

In regard to this clonotype: This may arise from a read error, as a much more abundant clone is one base away. The CDR3 spells CARSQRLQETQYF. For the CDR3, the DNA is TGTGCCAGAAGCCAACGGCTACAAGAGACCCAGTACTTC. The chain is built from TRBV5-6 and TRBJ2-5; D uncertain. Germline V CDR1 and CDR2: SGHDT, YYEEEE. The CDR3 length is 13 residues. Trimming took 8 bases from V and 2 from J, leaving 13 bases between them.

The chain has TRBV4-1 and TRBJ2-2; TRBD1 might be the D (6 bases). The CDR3 runs 15 residues. Germline V CDR1 and CDR2: MGHRA, YSYEKL. V lost 4 bases and J lost 5, with 14 bases in between. The CDR3 protein is CASSRPGTLTGELFF. The CDR3 DNA follows: TGCGCCAGCAGCCGGCCCGGGACATTGACCGGGGAGCTGTTTTTT.

The CDR3 is CASSLKAVKYEQYF. For the CDR3, the DNA is TGTGCCAGCAGTTTAAAGGCAGTTAAGTACGAGCAGTACTTC. The chain couples TRBV12-3 or TRBV12-4 to TRBJ2-7; D call uncertain. The CDR3 consists of 14 residues. V gave up 2 bases and J gave up 4 bases, with 12 bases separating them.

The chain uses TRBV13 and TRBJ2-7, with a tentative D call TRBD1 (5 bases). The CDR3 covers 12 residues. Trimming cost V 8 bases and J 6 bases, with 14 bases left between them. Germline V lookup: CDR1 PRHDT, CDR2 FYEKMQ (reference sequence). This CDR3 is CASVLQGGEQYF. Written as DNA, the CDR3 is TGTGCCAGCGTCCTCCAGGGTGGCGAGCAGTACTTC. Looking up the rest from reference TRBV13 and TRBJ2-7 gives the full variable domain: AAGVIQSPRHLIKEKRETATLKCYPIPRHDTVYWYQQGPGQDPQFLISFYEKMQSDKGSIPDRFSAQQFSDYHSELNMSSLELGDSALYFCASVLQGGEQYFGPGTRLTVT.

This chain joins TRBV5-1 and TRBJ1-3; unclear D gene. In germline, CDR1 is SGHRS, CDR2 YFSETQ. Trimming shortened V by 0 bases and J by 0 bases, and 10 bases separated the two germline ends. The CDR3 runs 16 residues. In nucleotides, the CDR3 is TGCGCCAGCAGCTTGGGTAGCCTACACTCTGGAAACACCATATATTTT. Translated: CASSLGSLHSGNTIYF.

This clonotype was recorded a few times. This chain connects TRBV15 to TRBJ1-2, with D perhaps matching TRBD1 (5 bases). CDR1 is LNHNV and CDR2 is YYDKDF in the germline V gene (reference sequence). V was clipped by 5 bases and J by 3 bases, with 16 bases between them. The CDR3 contains 15 residues. The CDR3 loop is CATSPRDGGHYGYTF. As DNA, the CDR3 is TGTGCCACCAGCCCTCGGGATGGGGGTCACTATGGCTACACCTTC.

Ten or more counts support this clonotype. The chain employs TRBV5-1 and TRBJ1-4; D ambiguous. Trimming took off 0 bases at V and 4 bases at J, with 10 bases between the two ends. CDR3 length: 15 amino acids. Germline lookup yields CDR1 SGHRS and CDR2 YFSETQ. CDR3 region: CASSLAGPGNEKLFF. CDR3 coding DNA: TGCGCCAGCAGCTTGGCCGGACCTGGTAATGAAAAACTGTTTTTT.

V and J are TRBV6-1 and TRBJ2-7; the D is unclear. V was trimmed by 7 bases and J by 4 bases, leaving 11 bases between them. The CDR3 sequence is 12 residues long. Germline assignment: CDR1 MNHNS and CDR2 SASEGT. The CDR3 reads CASTDGGYEQYF. The CDR3 nucleotides are TGTGCCAGCACCGACGGCGGATACGAGCAGTACTTC.

This clonotype showed up just a few times. The genes are TRBV6-5 and TRBJ1-4, with D maybe TRBD1 (5 bases). CDR1 is MNHEY, CDR2 SVGAGI, per germline. V lost 2 bases, J lost 7 bases, and 8 bases lay in between. This CDR3 has 13 residues. The CDR3 nucleotides read TGTGCCAGCAGTTACGCGGGACCTGAAAAACTGTTTTTT. Protein product: CASSYAGPEKLFF.

This clonotype came up a few times. The V and J genes are TRBV6-5 and TRBJ2-7; the D is unclear. Germline lookup yields CDR1 MNHEY and CDR2 SVGAGI. The CDR3 sequence is 14 residues long. Trimming removed 0 bases from V and 6 bases from J, with 12 bases in between. Here the CDR3 reads CASSYSGSAREQYF. The CDR3, as DNA: TGTGCCAGCAGTTACTCCGGATCAGCTCGCGAGCAGTACTTC.

This clonotype was counted a few times. The chain uses TRBV4-1 and TRBJ2-1; D is undetermined. Deletions cut 0 bases from V and 9 bases from J, with 9 bases between. The CDR3 totals 13 residues. Looked up from germline, CDR1 is MGHRA and CDR2 is YSYEKL. CDR3 sequence reads: CASSQESLGEQFF. CDR3 bases: TGCGCCAGCAGCCAAGAATCGCTTGGTGAGCAGTTCTTC.

This clonotype was found a few times. The V call is TRBV20-1, the J call TRBJ2-3; 7 positions match TRBD2. The V and J ends lost 6 bases and 2 bases, in that order; junction bases with no gene match: 2. The CDR3 runs to 12 residues. The germline V gene encodes CDR1 DFQATT and CDR2 SNEGSKA (reference sequence). This CDR3 reads CSASGVTDTQYF. The CDR3 nucleotides are TGCAGTGCGAGCGGGGTCACAGATACGCAGTATTTT.

V is TRBV7-6 and J is TRBJ2-3, with D unclear. From germline, CDR1 is SGHVS and CDR2 FNYEAQ. The CDR3 sequence is 15 residues long. V lost 2 bases, J lost 1 base, and 10 bases lay in between. The CDR3 protein is CASSLIASGTDTQYF. Here the CDR3 DNA reads TGTGCCAGCAGCTTAATTGCTTCTGGCACAGATACGCAGTATTTT.

The chain joins TRBV27 to TRBJ2-6; weak D call: TRBD1 (6 bases). Trimming removed 5 bases from V and 0 bases from J, with 8 bases in between. The CDR3 runs 15 residues. Germline loops: CDR1 MNHEY, CDR2 SMNVEV (reference sequence). For the CDR3, the DNA is TGTGCCAGCAGTGAAGGGGGCTCTGGGGCCAACGTCCTGACTTTC. Encoded protein: CASSEGGSGANVLTF. Together with reference TRBV27 and TRBJ2-6, the CDR3 gives the full variable domain: EAQVTQNPRYLITVTGKKLTVTCSQNMNHEYMSWYRQDPGLGLRQIYYSMNVEVTDKGDVPEGYKVSRKEKRNFPLILESPSPNQTSLYFCASSEGGSGANVLTFGAGSRLTVL.

The chain employs TRBV29-1 and TRBJ1-2; D is possibly TRBD1 (5 bases). Germline V gene lookup returns CDR1 SQVTM and CDR2 ANQGSEA. The V end lost 2 bases, the J end lost 2 bases, and 6 bases lay between the germline ends. The length of the CDR3 is 12 residues. For the CDR3, the DNA is TGCAGCGTTGAACAGGGCAACTATGGCTACACCTTC. It translates to CSVEQGNYGYTF. Using reference TRBV29-1 and TRBJ1-2 for the parts outside the CDR3, the full variable domain is SAVISQKPSRDICQRGTSLTIQCQVDSQVTMMFWYRQQPGQSLTLIATANQGSEATYESGFVIDKFPISRPNLTFSTLTVSNMSPEDSSIYLCSVEQGNYGYTFGSGTRLTVV.